The 13 T cell receptor beta chains below come from one sample, sequenced in a study of control samples from healthy donors and cancer patients. TCRdb keeps only in-frame clones here, not all; method: immunoSEQ multiplex PCR. The repertoire holds around 130,000 clones, with just over 90% as singletons. The sample was PBMCs. The origin of the receptors is a man aged 45 to 65 with head and neck cancer.

This clone was found a few times. The genes are TRBV7-8 and TRBJ1-3; no clear D. The V end was cut by 5 bases, the J end by 0 bases, with 14 bases between. This CDR3 contains 16 residues. The V gene's germline CDR1 is SGHVS and CDR2 FQNEAQ. CDR3 region: CASSPFRSYSGNTIYF. The DNA for the CDR3 is TGTGCCAGCAGCCCCTTCAGGTCCTACTCTGGAAACACCATATATTTT.

This clone is a singleton in its sample. This chain joins TRBV5-5 and TRBJ1-2, with 7 nucleotides matching TRBD1. V trimming: 5 bases; J trimming: 1 base; junction bases outside the gene matches: 5. Germline loops: CDR1 SGHKS, CDR2 YYEKEE (reference sequence). The CDR3 consists of 14 residues. CDR3 sequence (DNA): TGTGCCAGCAGGGCGGGACAGAATAACTATGGCTACACCTTC. Translated, it gives CASRAGQNNYGYTF.

V is TRBV6-2 or TRBV6-3 and J is TRBJ2-7, with D unresolved. The V end was cut by 2 bases, the J end by 3 bases, with 5 bases between. The CDR3 runs 12 residues. CDR1 MNHEY and CDR2 SVGEGT come from the germline V gene. CDR3 DNA: TGTGCCAGCAGTTACCCTTACTACGAGCAGTACTTC. It translates to CASSYPYYEQYF.

The chain employs TRBV4-2 and TRBJ1-6; D unresolved. Germline CDR1 LGHNA, CDR2 YNFKEQ. The CDR3 is made up of 13 amino acids. The V end lost 4 bases, the J end lost 6 bases, and 7 bases lay between the germline ends. The CDR3 region has the DNA TGTGCCAGCAGCCGGGAGGCTAATTCACCCCTCCACTTT. Protein product: CASSREANSPLHF.

Only one count was recorded for this clone. Other DNA sequences of this sample code for an identical CDR3. The CDR3 DNA reads as TGCGCCAGCAGCTTGGGACTACCGAACACTGAAGCTTTCTTT. Its protein product is CASSLGLPNTEAFF. V and J are TRBV5-1 and TRBJ1-1; D gene unclear. Per the germline V gene, CDR1 is SGHRS and CDR2 is YFSETQ. The CDR3 runs to 14 residues. V lost 0 bases and J 1 base, leaving 7 bases between the germline ends.

V and J are TRBV9 and TRBJ2-2, with D possibly being TRBD1 (7 bases). V was pared by 3 bases and J by 10 bases, with 22 bases between. The CDR3 length is 16 residues. From germline, CDR1 is SGDLS and CDR2 YYNGEE. The CDR3 is CASSEGQRVRREELFF. Written as DNA, the CDR3 is TGTGCCAGCAGCGAGGGACAGCGGGTGCGGCGCGAGGAGCTGTTTTTT.

V and J are TRBV29-1 and TRBJ2-7, with D perhaps matching TRBD2 (5 bases). The V end lost 7 bases, the J end lost 3 bases, and 10 bases lay between the germline ends. CDR1 and CDR2 (germline): SQVTM, ANQGSEA. The CDR3 runs to 11 residues. In DNA form, the CDR3 reads TGCAGCGCCGGCCGGGGCTACGAGCAGTACTTC. Residues: CSAGRGYEQYF.

The chain couples TRBV12-3 or TRBV12-4 to TRBJ2-3; D is uncertain. This CDR3 contains 11 residues. Trimming shortened V by 7 bases and J by 6 bases, and 8 bases separated the two germline ends. CDR3 sequence (DNA): TGTGCCAGCACGGCCGGGGATACGCAGTATTTT. Translating gives CASTAGDTQYF.

The CDR3 region is CASRKWTSGGSSYNEQFF. The CDR3 DNA sequence: TGTGCCAGCAGGAAGTGGACTAGCGGGGGAAGCTCCTACAATGAGCAGTTCTTC. The gene calls are TRBV2 and TRBJ2-1; TRBD2 agrees at 13 bases. CDR1 and CDR2 from the germline V gene are SNHLY and FYNNEI. This CDR3 is 18 amino acids long. Trimming at V came to 6 bases and at J to 0 bases, leaving 8 bases not matched to a gene. Complete variable domain (other parts from reference TRBV2 and TRBJ2-1): EPEVTQTPSHQVTQMGQEVILRCVPISNHLYFYWYRQILGQKVEFLVSFYNNEISEKSEIFDDQFSVERPDGSNFTLKIRSTKLEDSAMYFCASRKWTSGGSSYNEQFFGPGTRLTVL.

V gene TRBV11-3 combines with J gene TRBJ1-1, with a weak D call TRBD1 (5 bases). Germline assignment: CDR1 SGHNT and CDR2 YENEEA. The V and J ends lost 3 bases and 7 bases respectively, with 12 bases between them. CDR3 size: 13 residues. CDR3 region: CASSLGPNNEAFF. The DNA of the CDR3 is TGTGCCAGCAGCTTGGGACCGAATAATGAAGCTTTCTTT.

This chain links TRBV7-2 with TRBJ1-5, with D maybe TRBD1 (6 bases). Per germline, CDR1 SGHTA and CDR2 FQGNSA. The V and J ends lost 2 bases and 5 bases respectively, with 10 bases between them. The CDR3 consists of 14 residues. The CDR3 loop reads CASSLKGGDQPQHF. In DNA, the CDR3 is TGTGCCAGCAGCTTAAAGGGGGGGGATCAGCCCCAGCATTTT.

V usage is TRBV27 and J usage is TRBJ1-5, with 7 bases fitting TRBD1. Germline CDR1 and CDR2: MNHEY and SMNVEV (reference sequence). The CDR3 consists of 18 residues. Unmatched junction bases numbered 13, after V lost 5 bases and J lost 0 bases. The CDR3 is CASSPKGASPASNQPQHF. The CDR3 DNA follows: TGTGCCAGCAGTCCCAAGGGGGCCTCTCCGGCTAGCAATCAGCCCCAGCATTTT.

This chain uses TRBV9 with TRBJ2-7; TRBD1 might be the D (5 bases). Germline V gene lookup returns CDR1 SGDLS and CDR2 YYNGEE. The CDR3 spans 15 residues. The V end was cut by 0 bases, the J end by 1 base, with 11 bases between. The CDR3 spells CASSVAPTESYEQYF. CDR3 DNA sequence: TGTGCCAGCAGCGTAGCTCCGACAGAATCCTACGAGCAGTACTTC.